The rows below give T cell receptor beta chains drawn from one sample of a study of technical replicates of blood from several donors. The data were produced by immunoSEQ multiplex PCR, yet TCRdb's version contains in-frame clones alone and is incomplete. The profile shows about 79,000 clones, around 90% of them singletons. What was sequenced was T cells isolated from PBMCs. The receptors come from a human donor in good health. Some clones in this sample may be carry-over from other donors' samples. The CDR3 runs from the conserved cysteine through the conserved F or W. The D gene is left open where the match is weak. Only part of the rows carry a size: once, few, many, or a class if the clone is expanded.

TRBV29-1,-,-,TRBJ1-1,TGCAGCGTTGCAGTGAACACTGAAGCTTTCTTT,CSVAVNTEAFF
TRBV9,-,-,TRBJ2-2,TGTGCCAGCAGCGTAGATCTATACACCGGGGAGCTGTTTTTT,CASSVDLYTGELFF
TRBV27,-,-,TRBJ1-2,TGTGCCAGCAGTTTCAGCGCCGGCTATGGCTACACCTTC,CASSFSAGYGYTF
TRBV4-3,-,TRBD2,TRBJ2-1,TGCGCCAGCAGCCTCACCTTAGCGGGAGGTCTCCGCAATGAGCAGTTCTTC,CASSLTLAGGLRNEQFF
TRBV23-1,-,-,TRBJ2-7,TGCGCCAGCCCATGGGACATGAGCTCCTACGAGCAGTACTTC,CASPWDMSSYEQYF
TRBV6-1,-,-,TRBJ2-3,TGTGCCAGCAGTGAAGGAGGCAGCACGCAGTATTTT,CASSEGGSTQYF
TRBV27,-,TRBD1,TRBJ1-1,TGTGCCAGCAGTTTAAAAATGGGGGACAGGGGGCAAAGTACTGAAGCTTTCTTT,CASSLKMGDRGQSTEAFF
TRBV27,-,-,TRBJ2-5,TGTGCCAGCTCGGAGGGGGCGCAAGAGACCCAGTACTTC,CASSEGAQETQYF
TRBV6-1,-,-,TRBJ1-2,TGTGCCATACAGACAGAGAGGAATGGCTACACCTTC,CAIQTERNGYTF
TRBV19,few,TRBD2,TRBJ2-1,TGTGCCAGTAGTTTGACTAGCGGGACTTACAATGAGCAGTTCTTC,CASSLTSGTYNEQFF